A selection of T cell receptor beta chains follows, all from one sample in a study of cytomegalovirus exposure and HLA in healthy donors. The repertoire was sequenced with immunoSEQ multiplex PCR; TCRdb's copy has only in-frame clones and lacks some. The data contain about 180,000 clones, over 65% of them singletons. Input material: PBMCs. Receptors were obtained from a woman between 55 and 75 years old in good health and CMV-seropositive. Each CDR3 is given without its conserved first and last residue. The order of the fields is V gene, clone size, CDR3 protein. Not every row has a clone size; where given, it reads once, few, many or a size class.

v_gene: TRBV28
abundance: .
CDR3aa: ASEGDSYGYT

v_gene: TRBV29-1
abundance: few
CDR3aa: SVGLHPTGYEQY

v_gene: TRBV28
abundance: few
CDR3aa: GLAGAGEQF

v_gene: TRBV19
abundance: few
CDR3aa: ASSTVGVDNEQF

v_gene: TRBV6-1
abundance: .
CDR3aa: ASIRIMIGGTEAF

v_gene: TRBV28
abundance: .
CDR3aa: ASSLLPFSNTEAF

v_gene: TRBV5-1
abundance: .
CDR3aa: ASSPGTSWGNEQF

v_gene: TRBV27
abundance: once
CDR3aa: ASTQASGGCTDTQY

v_gene: TRBV7-2
abundance: .
CDR3aa: ASSPSRGDAF

v_gene: TRBV27
abundance: few
CDR3aa: ASSLLGAYEQY

v_gene: TRBV28
abundance: .
CDR3aa: ASSFKGALGFSPQH

v_gene: TRBV7-2
abundance: .
CDR3aa: ASSNTPGAF

v_gene: TRBV9
abundance: .
CDR3aa: ASSVARTSGSVEQF

v_gene: TRBV7-3
abundance: .
CDR3aa: ASSSTGAEGGYT

v_gene: TRBV4-3
abundance: .
CDR3aa: ASSQDSAGGNQPQH

v_gene: TRBV4-1
abundance: .
CDR3aa: ASSQGTRTAGAGELF

v_gene: TRBV6-5
abundance: .
CDR3aa: ASSQTAAQETQY

v_gene: TRBV18
abundance: few
CDR3aa: ASSPRGQGYEQY